This T cell receptor (beta chain) derives from a study of vaccination and CD4 T cells after COVID-19. Study background: With a range of 35 to 161, the median interval from diagnosis to drawing post-COVID samples was about 100 days. Overlapping spike peptides served as the stimulus for the cells. These peptides came from SARS-CoV-2 and from the common cold coronaviruses HCoV-NL63, HCoV-OC43 and HCoV-229E.

Time point specified: late sampling 161 to 241 days after vaccination in three convalescent patients. The treatment denotes: approximately 9-day PBMC culture with coronavirus spike peptide pools or control peptides (ViraFEST assay). General study points: The researchers studied relatively few convalescent patients and omitted early post-infection timepoints. 304 of 307 vaccine-specific clones from convalescent patients were spike mono-reactive.

Germline CDR1 is KGHDR and CDR2 is SFDVKD. The length of the CDR3 is 19 residues. J gave up 4 bases and V 5 bases, and 14 bases lay outside the gene matches. Notes on this clonotype: Its antigen is not identified.

Cultured CD4+ T cells had their DNA profiled by the Oncomine TCR Beta short-read assay. MiXCR, applied by TCRdb to the PCR reads, yields one record per CDR3 protein. The sample contains about 16,000 distinct CDR3 sequences, under 55% of which appear only once. The clonotype originates from a human donor who had recovered from COVID-19. The chain links TRBV24-1 to TRBJ2-5; 14 bases are a match to TRBD2. The starting material was CD4+ T cells from blood, cultured in vitro, obtained about 7 months after SARS-CoV-2 vaccination. CDR3 residues: CATSGPMGLAGVSGETQYF. The CDR3 nucleotides are TGTGCCACCAGTGGCCCAATGGGACTAGCGGGAGTTTCAGGAGAGACCCAGTACTTC.